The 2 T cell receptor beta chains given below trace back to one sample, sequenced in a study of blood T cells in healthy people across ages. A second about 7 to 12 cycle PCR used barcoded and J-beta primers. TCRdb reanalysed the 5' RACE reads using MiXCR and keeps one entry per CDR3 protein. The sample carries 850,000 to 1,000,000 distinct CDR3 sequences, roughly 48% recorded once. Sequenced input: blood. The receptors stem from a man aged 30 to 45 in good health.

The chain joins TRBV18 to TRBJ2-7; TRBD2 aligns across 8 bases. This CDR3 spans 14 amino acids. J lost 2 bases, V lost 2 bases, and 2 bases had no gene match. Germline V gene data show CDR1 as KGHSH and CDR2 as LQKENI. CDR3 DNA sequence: TGTGCCAGCTCACCAATGGGACTAGCCTACGAGCAGTACTTC. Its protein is CASSPMGLAYEQYF.

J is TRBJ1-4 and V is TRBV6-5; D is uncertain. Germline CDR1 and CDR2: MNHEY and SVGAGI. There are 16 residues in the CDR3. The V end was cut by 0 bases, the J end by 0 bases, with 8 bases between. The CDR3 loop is CASSYSGPATNEKLFF. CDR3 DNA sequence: TGTGCCAGCAGTTACTCCGGACCAGCAACTAATGAAAAACTGTTTTTT.